This T cell receptor beta chain was found in a study of T cell responses to AZD1222 COVID-19 vaccine. Study-wide points: Close to half of all spike-specific TCRs reportedly target regions of the variants that are unmutated. At baseline, seropositivity was found in only a handful of AZD1222 recipients.

The CDR3 runs 15 residues. V was clipped by 0 bases and J by 1 base, with 10 bases between them. The germline V gene encodes CDR1 SGHAT and CDR2 FQNNGV. On this clone: Its antigen is undetermined.

The assay was immunoSEQ multiplex PCR, and TCRdb's table has in-frame clones only and misses some. The sample holds fewer than 100,000 clones; approximately 90% are singletons and the top ten take around 10%. The sample consisted of peripheral blood, taken 28 days after the second AZD1222 dose. The chain employs TRBV11-2 and TRBJ2-7; maybe TRBD1 (6 bases). The sequence derives from an adult who received the AZD1222 COVID-19 vaccine. The CDR3 is CASSLEGRGSYEQYF. DNA for the CDR3: TGTGCCAGCAGCTTAGAGGGAAGGGGGTCCTACGAGCAGTACTTC.